What follows are 12 T cell receptor beta chains derived from one specimen sequenced in a study of cytomegalovirus exposure and HLA in healthy donors. The primer mix had 60 Vbeta and 13 Jbeta primers. TCRdb's table, derived via immunoSEQ multiplex PCR, lists solely in-frame clones and lacks some. The sample lists about 110,000 clones, 76% seen once, with around 7.7% in the top ten. The sequenced sample was PBMCs. These receptors all come from a woman aged 45 to 65 in good health and CMV-seropositive.

The chain couples TRBV10-3 to TRBJ2-3, with D perhaps TRBD2 (5 bases). CDR3 length: 13 residues. V was clipped by 7 bases and J by 0 bases, with 8 bases between them. From germline, CDR1 is ENHRY and CDR2 SYGVKD. In DNA form, the CDR3 reads TGTGCCATCAATCGGGGTAGCACAGATACGCAGTATTTT. Protein product: CAINRGSTDTQYF.

V is TRBV11-2 and J is TRBJ2-5, with D possibly being TRBD1 (6 bases). The ends were cut back, 5 bases at V and 5 bases at J, with 15 bases in the middle. CDR1 is SGHAT and CDR2 is FQNNGV in the germline V gene. The CDR3 has 14 residues. The CDR3 reads CASSPRQDGETQYF. The CDR3 DNA is TGTGCCAGCAGCCCTCGACAGGACGGGGAGACCCAGTACTTC. Variable domain in full (rest from reference TRBV11-2 and TRBJ2-5): EAGVAQSPRYKIIEKRQSVAFWCNPISGHATLYWYQQILGQGPKLLIQFQNNGVVDDSQLPKDRFSAERLKGVDSTLKIQPAKLEDSAVYLCASSPRQDGETQYFGPGTRLLVL.

V gene TRBV9 combines with J gene TRBJ1-1; 8 bases are shared with TRBD1. This CDR3 has 16 amino acids. Trimming took 4 bases from V and 5 from J; bases not matched to a gene: 13. Germline V gives CDR1 SGDLS, CDR2 YYNGEE. The CDR3 reads CASSPRTGSKVTEAFF. DNA of the CDR3: TGTGCCAGCAGCCCCCGGACAGGGTCGAAGGTGACTGAAGCTTTCTTT.

The V gene is TRBV27, the J gene TRBJ2-1; 14 nucleotides agree with TRBD2. The CDR3 has 15 residues. Germline V gene sequence: CDR1 MNHEY, CDR2 SMNVEV (reference sequence). V was pared by 5 bases and J by 6 bases, with 3 bases of the junction left unmatched. The CDR3 bases are TGTGCCAGCAGTCTGGGGACTAGCGGGAGCAATGAGCAGTTCTTC. Translation: CASSLGTSGSNEQFF.

This chain uses TRBV25-1 with TRBJ2-5; 11 nucleotides line up with TRBD2. The CDR3 spans 16 residues. CDR1 MGHDK and CDR2 SYGVNS come from the germline V gene. The V segment lost 5 bases and the J segment 1 base; nucleotides outside the gene matches: 6. CDR3 sequence (DNA): TGTGCCAGCAGTATAGCGGGAGGGCCCGGCCAAGAGACCCAGTACTTC. It specifies CASSIAGGPGQETQYF.

The genes are TRBV11-3 and TRBJ2-1, with D possibly TRBD1 on 6 matching bases. CDR1 SGHNT and CDR2 YENEEA come from the germline V gene. The CDR3 runs 14 residues. The germline V and J ends were trimmed by 3 bases and 10 bases, with 16 bases remaining between them. The DNA of the CDR3 is TGTGCCAGCAGCTTGGATGCTGGGGGCGCGGAGCAGTTCTTC. Translated: CASSLDAGGAEQFF.

This clone has only a few counts. V usage is TRBV19 and J usage is TRBJ2-7, with D tentatively TRBD1 (5 bases). Germline CDR1 is LNHDA and CDR2 is SQIVND (reference sequence). The CDR3 spans 13 residues. Trimming pared 3 bases from V and 2 bases from J, leaving 8 bases between. CDR3 loop: CASSIAGTYEQYF. The DNA for the CDR3 is TGTGCCAGTAGTATTGCAGGGACCTACGAGCAGTACTTC.

V gene TRBV2 combines with J gene TRBJ2-5, with 10 bases fitting TRBD1. J gave up 5 bases and V 4 bases, and 4 bases lay outside the gene matches. Germline lookup yields CDR1 SNHLY and CDR2 FYNNEI. The CDR3 extends over 14 amino acids. The CDR3 region is CASSAGTGDETQYF. The CDR3 DNA follows: TGTGCCAGCAGTGCCGGGACAGGGGATGAGACCCAGTACTTC.

The chain joins TRBV7-2 to TRBJ2-7; 10 bases line up with TRBD2. V shed 7 bases and J 3 bases; nucleotides not matched to a gene: 9. The germline gives CDR1 SGHTA, CDR2 FQGNSA. The CDR3 covers 15 residues. CDR3 nucleotide sequence: TGTGCCAGCACCCCCGGACTAGCGGCCTACTACGAGCAGTACTTC. It specifies CASTPGLAAYYEQYF.

This chain links TRBV9 with TRBJ2-3, with TRBD2 as a possible D gene (6 bases). CDR1 is SGDLS and CDR2 is YYNGEE in the germline V gene. The CDR3 runs 16 residues. V shed 6 bases and J shed 1 base, with 18 bases lying between them. Written as DNA, the CDR3 is TGTGCCAGCACCCCCACAACGGGAGCGGGCACAGATACGCAGTATTTT. It codes for CASTPTTGAGTDTQYF.

This clone was picked up a small number of times. The chain combines TRBV9 with TRBJ1-3; 7 positions match TRBD1. The CDR3 has 15 amino acids. Germline V CDR1 and CDR2: SGDLS, YYNGEE. Trimming removed 1 base from V and 3 bases from J; junction bases left unmatched: 4. The CDR3 DNA is TGTGCCAGCAGCGTAACAGGGGCGGGTGGAAACACCATATATTTT. Protein product: CASSVTGAGGNTIYF.

This sequence joins TRBV18 and TRBJ2-7, with TRBD2 matching 15 bases. The CDR3 covers 15 residues. V was pared by 4 bases and J by 6 bases, with 4 bases of the junction left unmatched. The germline V gene encodes CDR1 KGHSH and CDR2 LQKENI. The CDR3 nucleotides are TGTGCCAGCTCACGGGGACTAGCGGGAGGTGTCGAGCAGTACTTC. Residues: CASSRGLAGGVEQYF.